Sequencing of this T cell receptor beta chain was carried out in a study of T cells in Graves' hyperthyroidism and ophthalmopathy. The source of the PBMCs was more than 9.5 ml of fresh peripheral blood. Ten or more counts support this clonotype. Researchers amplified the TCR beta CDR3 regions from RNA transcripts. Initially, a first-round RT-PCR of the TCR CDR3 employed the HTBI primer set. TCRdb recomputed calls from the multiplex PCR reads with MiXCR, one row per CDR3 protein. The data contain about 290,000 distinct CDR3 sequences, around 19% of them singletons. CDR1 is MNHEY, CDR2 SVGEGT, per germline. V lost 0 bases and J 3 bases, leaving 6 bases between the germline ends. The CDR3 contains 13 residues.

This receptor was obtained from a man aged 50-59 years with Graves' ophthalmopathy. The rearrangement joins TRBV6-2 or TRBV6-3 to TRBJ2-7, with unresolved D. The sample was blood. DNA of the CDR3: TGTGCCAGCAGTTACTCTACCAGCTACGAGCAGTACTTC. This sequence encodes CASSYSTSYEQYF.